Below, 24 T cell receptor beta chains from the same sample are listed, as sequenced in a study of breast tumors, draining lymph nodes, adjacent tissues. Axillary draining lymph nodes of breast cancer patients supplied the node samples. TCRdb processed the multiplex PCR reads anew with MiXCR; each CDR3 protein has one entry. The sample includes 200,000 to 300,000 distinct CDR3 sequences, 30% to 35% of them seen just once. What was sequenced was axillary lymph node tissue. These receptors all come from a female donor with breast cancer. Some clones in this sample may be carry-over from other donors' samples.

This clonotype was recorded at least ten times. The genes are TRBV4-3 and TRBJ2-7, with 11 bases identical to TRBD1. Germline V gene sequence: CDR1 LGHNA, CDR2 YSLEER. The junction had 4 bases not matched to a gene; V was cut back by 4 bases and J by 5 bases. The CDR3 runs to 14 residues. The CDR3 region has the DNA TGCGCCAGCAGCCTGGACAGGGGGCAGGACGAGCAGTACTTC. It specifies CASSLDRGQDEQYF.

This clonotype has at least ten counts. This rearrangement joins TRBV19 to TRBJ1-2; D gene unclear. V was shortened by 4 bases and J by 7 bases, with 7 bases between the two germline ends. The CDR3 extends over 11 amino acids. Germline V gene lookup returns CDR1 LNHDA and CDR2 SQIVND (reference sequence). The DNA for the CDR3 is TGTGCCAGTAGTAGGGAAGTTGGCTACACCTTC. As protein: CASSREVGYTF.

This clonotype was found many times. CDR3 in amino acids: CASSSEGPSGNTIYF. CDR3 DNA: TGTGCCAGCAGCTCCGAGGGTCCCTCTGGAAACACCATATATTTT. The chain joins TRBV5-4 to TRBJ1-3, with unresolved D. CDR3 length equals 15 residues. Trimming shortened V by 3 bases and J by 0 bases, and 10 bases separated the two germline ends. Per germline, CDR1 SGHNT and CDR2 YYREEE (reference sequence).

This clonotype was detected many times. The rearrangement links TRBV20-1 to TRBJ2-3; TRBD1 aligns across 8 bases. V lost 4 bases, J lost 5 bases, and 8 bases stayed unmatched. The CDR3 length is 14 residues. CDR1 DFQATT and CDR2 SNEGSKA come from the germline V gene (reference sequence). The DNA of the CDR3 is TGCAGTGCTATTTCCAGGGGGCATAAAGATACGCAGTATTTT. This encodes CSAISRGHKDTQYF.

This clonotype was detected ten times or more. The CDR3 loop reads CASSTRQGVLRETQYF. The CDR3 bases are TGTGCCAGTAGTACTCGACAGGGGGTGCTAAGAGAGACCCAGTACTTC. V usage is TRBV19 and J usage is TRBJ2-5; 9 bases agree with TRBD1. The ends lost 4 bases at V and 4 bases at J; junction bases unmatched: 10. Germline V gene sequence: CDR1 LNHDA, CDR2 SQIVND (reference sequence). This CDR3 has 16 residues.

This clonotype was counted many times. This chain links TRBV24-1 with TRBJ2-1; 8 bases map to TRBD2. The CDR3 is 15 amino acids. With 9 bases clipped from V and 7 bases from J, the junction kept 13 bases outside the gene matches. Germline values: CDR1 KGHDR, CDR2 SFDVKD. The DNA of the CDR3 is TGTGCCACCTCGCCGGGACTAGGATTGGTTAATGAGCAGTTCTTC. This codes for CATSPGLGLVNEQFF.

This clonotype was detected ten times or more. The chain couples TRBV5-1 to TRBJ2-5, with 7 bases fitting TRBD2. Germline V gene lookup returns CDR1 SGHRS and CDR2 YFSETQ. V lost 3 bases and J lost 5; bases outside the gene matches: 13. This CDR3 has 16 residues. CDR3 in amino acids: CASSSVAGSRGETQYF. The CDR3 region has the DNA TGCGCCAGCAGCTCAGTAGCGGGTTCGCGGGGGGAGACCCAGTACTTC.

The chain uses TRBV5-6 and TRBJ1-1; TRBD1 is a possible D gene (5 bases). This CDR3 has 14 residues. Germline V gene data show CDR1 as SGHDT and CDR2 as YYEEEE. With 3 bases removed from V and 0 bases from J, the gap between germline ends came to 9 bases. The DNA for the CDR3 is TGTGCCAGCAGCTCGACAGTAATGAACACTGAAGCTTTCTTT. Amino acids: CASSSTVMNTEAFF. Based on the CDR3 plus reference TRBV5-6 and TRBJ1-1, the full variable domain is DAGVTQSPTHLIKTRGQQVTLRCSPKSGHDTVSWYQQALGQGPQFIFQYYEEEERQRGNFPDRFSGHQFPNYSSELNVNALLLGDSALYLCASSSTVMNTEAFFGQGTRLTVV.

This clonotype appeared many times. The rearrangement links TRBV5-1 to TRBJ2-6; TRBD2 matches 8 bases. Germline V CDR1 and CDR2: SGHRS, YFSETQ. Unmatched junction bases numbered 12, after V lost 6 bases and J lost 1 base. This CDR3 is 18 amino acids long. The DNA of the CDR3 is TGCGCCAGCACCATAAGGGGACTAGGACCTTCTGGGGCCAACGTCCTGACTTTC. Its protein product is CASTIRGLGPSGANVLTF.

In this sample, this clonotype turned up many times. The chain links TRBV6-4 to TRBJ2-7, with D unclear. The germline gives CDR1 MRHNA, CDR2 SNTAGT. The V end was cut by 9 bases, the J end by 4 bases, with 10 bases between. There are 11 residues in the CDR3. The CDR3 is CARIPIYEQYF. CDR3 DNA sequence: TGTGCCAGGATACCAATTTACGAGCAGTACTTC.

Ten or more counts support this clonotype. This sequence joins TRBV3-1 and TRBJ1-5; D ambiguous. This CDR3 comprises 14 residues. CDR1 LGHDT and CDR2 YNNKEL come from the germline V gene (reference sequence). Trimming left V 1 base short and J 3 bases short, with 7 bases between. CDR3 amino acids: CASSQAVDNQPQHF. CDR3 in DNA: TGTGCCAGCAGCCAAGCGGTGGACAATCAGCCCCAGCATTTT.

To note about this clonotype: One end of the junction fails to match germline, which may point to a read error. V gene TRBV25-1 combines with J gene TRBJ2-4; no reliable D call. CDR1 and CDR2 (germline): MGHDK, SYGVNS. The CDR3 runs to 11 residues. For the CDR3, the DNA is TGTACCAGCCTTGAACAAAACATTCAGTACTTC. It translates to CTSLEQNIQYF.

This clonotype has ten or more counts. The J gene is TRBJ2-7, the V gene TRBV12-3 or TRBV12-4, with D unresolved. V shed 6 bases and J shed 5 bases, with 14 bases lying between them. CDR3 size: 13 residues. The CDR3 here is CASRRSGNNEQYF. The CDR3 region has the DNA TGTGCCAGCAGGAGGTCTGGGAATAACGAGCAGTACTTC.

In this sample, this clonotype turned up many times. J is TRBJ1-2 and V is TRBV7-9; TRBD1 might be the D (5 bases). This CDR3 is built from 16 residues. Germline CDR1 reads SEHNR; CDR2 reads FQNEAQ (reference sequence). Trimming removed 4 bases at V and 0 bases at J, with 15 bases between. CDR3 loop: CASSYTGGTANYGYTF. CDR3 DNA sequence: TGTGCCAGCAGCTATACGGGAGGGACCGCTAACTATGGCTACACCTTC.

The chain combines TRBV7-2 with TRBJ1-6; 7 bases align to TRBD1. The V gene's germline CDR1 is SGHTA and CDR2 FQGNSA. The V gene end was trimmed by 7 bases and the J gene end by 10 bases; junction bases not matched to a gene: 10. The CDR3 is made up of 14 amino acids. The CDR3 DNA sequence: TGTGCCAGCACCCGACAGGGAGGGGAATCACCCCTCCACTTT. Translating it yields CASTRQGGESPLHF.

This clonotype was counted ten times or more. The chain is built from TRBV7-9 and TRBJ2-2, with 8 bases identical to TRBD2. The CDR3 runs 16 residues. CDR1 and CDR2 (germline): SEHNR, FQNEAQ (reference sequence). With V trimmed by 5 bases and J by 4 bases, 9 bases remained unmatched. In DNA form, the CDR3 reads TGTGCCAGCAGCCCCGGGAGGGGGTCGGGCACCGGGGAGCTGTTTTTT. This encodes CASSPGRGSGTGELFF.

This clonotype was counted once. The junction shows a germline mismatch at one end, possibly a read error. The J gene is TRBJ2-3, the V gene TRBV5-1, with TRBD2 identical over 14 bases. The CDR3 totals 16 residues. Germline values: CDR1 SGHRS, CDR2 YFSETQ. The CDR3 loop reads CASSPGLAGGTDTRYF. In nucleotides, the CDR3 is TGCGCCAGCAGCCCCGGACTAGCGGGGGGCACAGATACGCGGTATTTT. The full variable domain, in which reference TRBV5-1 and TRBJ2-3 provide the parts outside the CDR3, is KAGVTQTPRYLIKTRGQQVTLSCSPISGHRSVSWYQQTPGQGLQFLFEYFSETQRNKGNFPGRFSGRQFSNSRSEMNVSTLELGDSALYLCASSPGLAGGTDTRYFGPGTRLTVL.

To note about this clonotype: A much larger clone differs by one base, so this may be a read error. The chain uses TRBV12-3 or TRBV12-4 and TRBJ1-4; 9 bases are shared with TRBD1. This CDR3 region has 17 residues. V shed 3 bases, J shed 2 bases, and the junction held 7 bases outside the gene matches. The CDR3 coding sequence is TGTGCCAGCAGTTTCGCGCTTGACAGGGGGACTAATGAAAAACTGTTTTTT. Protein: CASSFALDRGTNEKLFF.

This chain uses TRBV25-1 with TRBJ2-3; 7 bases align to TRBD2. With 5 bases clipped from V and 1 base from J, the junction kept 12 bases outside the gene matches. The CDR3 totals 17 residues. Looked up from germline, CDR1 is MGHDK and CDR2 is SYGVNS. The DNA for the CDR3 is TGTGCCAGCAGTAAATTGCGGGCAGCGGGACGCACAGATACGCAGTATTTT. It codes for CASSKLRAAGRTDTQYF.

This clonotype occurred a few times. It may be a read error: a sequence one base away is much more abundant. The rearrangement uses TRBV20-1 and TRBJ2-1; D uncertain. The CDR3 runs to 13 residues. Germline V gives CDR1 DFQATT, CDR2 SNEGSKA (reference sequence). The CDR3: CSARDYDYNAQFF. The DNA of the CDR3 is TGCAGTGCTAGAGATTACGATTACAATGCGCAGTTCTTC.

Ten or more counts support this clonotype. The chain uses TRBV7-3 and TRBJ2-3; D unresolved. The CDR3 loop spans 14 amino acids. The germline V gene has CDR1 SGHTA and CDR2 FQGTGA. V dropped 3 bases and J dropped 2 bases, with 9 bases sitting between them. The CDR3 here is CASSFGRITDTQYF. As DNA, the CDR3 is TGTGCCAGCAGCTTCGGCAGGATCACAGATACGCAGTATTTT.

This clonotype occurred a few times. The rearrangement uses TRBV19 and TRBJ2-4, with a tentative D call TRBD1 (6 bases). CDR3 length: 13 residues. Germline assignment: CDR1 LNHDA and CDR2 SQIVND (reference sequence). The V end was cut by 3 bases, the J end by 4 bases, with 7 bases between. The CDR3: CASSIGQKNIQYF. Written as DNA, the CDR3 is TGTGCCAGTAGTATCGGACAGAAAAACATTCAGTACTTC.

In its sample, this clonotype was seen many times. The chain has TRBV7-9 and TRBJ2-3, with 9 bases lining up with TRBD2. CDR1 and CDR2 from the germline V gene are SEHNR and FQNEAQ (reference sequence). The CDR3 extends over 16 amino acids. With 2 bases clipped from V and 1 base from J, the junction kept 4 bases outside the gene matches. CDR3 in amino acids: CASSLSLAGGTDTQYF. The CDR3 coding sequence is TGTGCCAGCAGCTTATCTTTAGCGGGAGGCACAGATACGCAGTATTTT.

As concerns this clonotype: A much bigger clone sits one base away, suggesting this may be a read error. This chain connects TRBV3-1 to TRBJ1-2; possible D gene TRBD1, 5 bases. There are 14 residues in the CDR3. Germline assignment: CDR1 LGHDT and CDR2 YNNKEL (reference sequence). V lost 6 bases and J lost 8, with 19 bases in between. DNA for the CDR3: TGTGCCAGCAGGGGAATGGGCAGGGAAAGAGGCTACACCTTC. Translation gives CASRGMGRERGYTF.